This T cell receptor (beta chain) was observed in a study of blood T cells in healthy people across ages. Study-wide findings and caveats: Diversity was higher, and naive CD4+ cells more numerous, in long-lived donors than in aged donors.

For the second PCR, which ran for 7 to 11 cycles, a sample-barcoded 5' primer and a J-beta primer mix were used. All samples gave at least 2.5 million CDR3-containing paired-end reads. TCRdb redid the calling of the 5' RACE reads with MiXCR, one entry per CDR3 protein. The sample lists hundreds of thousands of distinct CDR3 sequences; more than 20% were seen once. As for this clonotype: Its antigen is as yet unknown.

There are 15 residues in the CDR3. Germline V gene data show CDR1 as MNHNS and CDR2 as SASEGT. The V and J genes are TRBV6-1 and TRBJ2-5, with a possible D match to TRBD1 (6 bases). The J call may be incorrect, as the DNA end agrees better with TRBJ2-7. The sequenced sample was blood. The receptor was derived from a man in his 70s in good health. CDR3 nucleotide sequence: TGTGCCAGCAGTGAATGGGGGCAGGGGTCCTACGAGCAGTACTTC. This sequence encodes CASSEWGQGSYEQYF.